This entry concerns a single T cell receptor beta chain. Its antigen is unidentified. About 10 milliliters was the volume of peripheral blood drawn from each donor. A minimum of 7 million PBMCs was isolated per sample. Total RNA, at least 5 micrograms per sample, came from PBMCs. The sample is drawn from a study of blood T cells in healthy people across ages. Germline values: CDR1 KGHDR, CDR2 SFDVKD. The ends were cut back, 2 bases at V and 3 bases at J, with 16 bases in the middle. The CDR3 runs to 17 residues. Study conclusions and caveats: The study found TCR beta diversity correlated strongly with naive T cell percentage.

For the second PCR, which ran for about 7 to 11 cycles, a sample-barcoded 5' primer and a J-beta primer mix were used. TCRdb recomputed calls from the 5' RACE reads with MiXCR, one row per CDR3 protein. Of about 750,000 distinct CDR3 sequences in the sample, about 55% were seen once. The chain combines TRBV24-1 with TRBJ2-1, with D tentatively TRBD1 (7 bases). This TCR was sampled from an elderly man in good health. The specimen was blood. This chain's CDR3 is CATSDSGAGGNYNEQFF. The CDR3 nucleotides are TGTGCCACCAGTGATTCGGGGGCAGGGGGAAACTACAATGAGCAGTTCTTC.